This TCR beta chain was identified in a study of blood T cells in healthy people across ages. V was cut by 1 base and J by 4 bases, with 13 bases left in between. CDR1 SGHTA and CDR2 FQGNSA come from the germline V gene. This CDR3 region has 15 residues. Together with a sample-barcoded 5' primer, a J-beta primer mix was included in a second PCR lasting about 6 to 11 cycles. Every cDNA was tagged by a template-switch adaptor with 12 random nucleotides. From the 5' RACE reads, TCRdb called clonotypes with MiXCR, one entry per CDR3 protein. The data show about 670,000 distinct CDR3 sequences, about 51% seen once.

Source material: blood. This TCR was recovered from a woman of 80 years or more in good health. The chain links TRBV7-2 to TRBJ1-2; possibly TRBD1 for D (5 bases). The CDR3 coding sequence is TGTGCCAGCAGCTTAGGGGCAGGGCAGGGCTATGGCTACACCTTC. Its protein is CASSLGAGQGYGYTF.